This T cell receptor beta chain was obtained from a study of cytomegalovirus exposure and HLA in healthy donors. The donors were in the approximately 120-subject validation cohort; that cohort was separate from the approximately 700-subject first cohort. Study-wide points: Accounts indicate the classifier identified cytomegalovirus status with strong specificity and sensitivity. Overall, around 160 TCR beta chains were annotated as cytomegalovirus-associated. Most sequenced TCRs were rare (though some public TCRs occurred in many donors).

The germline V gene encodes CDR1 GTSNPN and CDR2 SVGIG (reference sequence). This CDR3 is 13 amino acids long. Trimming cost V 3 bases and J 3 bases, with 11 bases left between them. As concerns this clone: Its matching antigen is unknown.

Using immunoSEQ multiplex PCR, the repertoire was profiled, and TCRdb retains in-frame clones only, with some absent. The sample includes 150,000 to 200,000 clones, around four fifths seen only once; the top ten take about 2%. This receptor was obtained from a man aged 30-40 years in good health and CMV-seropositive. The sequenced material came from PBMCs. The chain employs TRBV30 and TRBJ1-1, with a tentative D call TRBD1 (5 bases). CDR3 DNA sequence: TGTGCCTGGAGGAGCAGGGTGGACACTGAAGCTTTCTTT. It translates to CAWRSRVDTEAFF.